The 14 T cell receptor beta chains below come from one sample, sequenced in a study of blood T cell repertoires in COVID-19 (dated by TCRdb to between 2020 and 2021). The method behind the library was the immunoSEQ multiplex PCR assay. Imported from immuneACCESS, the table was reduced by TCRdb to in-frame sequences with V and J called. These copies leave out some clones; in studies compared against another copy, an unresolved V gene accounts for under half, and the cause of the remainder is not known. Counted in this sample were roughly 360,000 clones; roughly 77% of them appeared once. The top ten hold 1.1% of the sample. Source material: peripheral blood. The receptors stem from a human donor with acute or convalescent COVID-19. The donor label of this sample is uncertain.

This clone was recorded once. This chain connects TRBV2 to TRBJ1-1; 8 positions agree with TRBD1. Germline V lookup: CDR1 SNHLY, CDR2 FYNNEI. The ends lost 7 bases at V and 6 bases at J; junction bases unmatched: 7. The CDR3 has 13 amino acids. DNA of the CDR3: TGTGCCAGCATAAATGACAGGGGCCCTGAAGCTTTCTTT. Translating gives CASINDRGPEAFF.

The chain is built from TRBV10-3 and TRBJ1-6; D not resolved. The V end was cut by 3 bases, the J end by 10 bases, with 13 bases between. The CDR3 has 14 amino acids. Looked up from germline, CDR1 is ENHRY and CDR2 is SYGVKD. The CDR3 here is CAISEEVSQSPLHF. The CDR3 DNA reads TGTGCCATCAGTGAAGAGGTCAGTCAATCACCCCTCCACTTT.

The gene calls are TRBV6-1 and TRBJ1-1; D is possibly TRBD1 (6 bases). Trimming took 3 bases from V and 0 from J, leaving 11 bases between them. The CDR3 loop spans 15 amino acids. The V gene's germline CDR1 is MNHNS and CDR2 SASEGT. The CDR3 loop reads CASSDPGQMNTEAFF. The CDR3 nucleotides are TGTGCCAGCAGTGATCCGGGACAAATGAACACTGAAGCTTTCTTT.

This chain links TRBV7-8 with TRBJ1-1, with no clear D. The CDR3 length is 14 residues. V lost 4 bases and J 6 bases, leaving 15 bases between the germline ends. Germline CDR1 is SGHVS and CDR2 is FQNEAQ. CDR3 sequence: CASSSGRDRSEAFF. The DNA of the CDR3 is TGTGCCAGCAGCTCAGGTCGGGATAGGTCTGAAGCTTTCTTT.

This sequence joins TRBV29-1 and TRBJ1-4; perhaps TRBD1 as D (5 bases). There are 15 residues in the CDR3. With 6 bases removed from V and 0 bases from J, the gap between germline ends came to 14 bases. Germline CDR1 and CDR2: SQVTM and ANQGSEA. CDR3 in amino acids: CSVGASGSTNEKLFF. In DNA form, the CDR3 reads TGCAGCGTCGGTGCCTCAGGGTCAACTAATGAAAAACTGTTTTTT.

V is TRBV9 and J is TRBJ2-1; 12 bases fit TRBD2. The CDR3 has 16 amino acids. V gave up 6 bases and J gave up 7 bases; unmatched junction bases: 11. Germline values: CDR1 SGDLS, CDR2 YYNGEE. The CDR3 sequence is CASTLPGLAGINEQFF. In DNA, the CDR3 is TGTGCCAGCACCCTACCGGGACTAGCGGGTATTAATGAGCAGTTCTTC.

The chain uses TRBV5-1 and TRBJ1-6; D unclear. This CDR3 spans 14 amino acids. Trimming removed 5 bases at V and 6 bases at J, with 12 bases between. Looked up from germline, CDR1 is SGHRS and CDR2 is YFSETQ. The CDR3 coding sequence is TGCGCCAGCAGGGCTGACTTGGGTAATTCACCCCTCCACTTT. Encoded protein: CASRADLGNSPLHF.

This chain connects TRBV7-9 to TRBJ2-7, with D perhaps TRBD2 (5 bases). The CDR3 contains 12 residues. In germline, CDR1 is SEHNR, CDR2 FQNEAQ (reference sequence). V lost 1 base to trimming and J lost 4 bases, with 5 bases between them. The CDR3 protein is CASSLERYEQYF. The CDR3 nucleotides are TGTGCCAGCAGCTTAGAGCGGTACGAGCAGTACTTC. Complete variable domain (other parts from reference TRBV7-9 and TRBJ2-7): DTGVSQNPRHKITKRGQNVTFRCDPISEHNRLYWYRQTLGQGPEFLTYFQNEAQLEKSRLLSDRFSAERPKGSFSTLEIQRTEQGDSAMYLCASSLERYEQYFGPGTRLTVT.

This chain uses TRBV6-6 with TRBJ2-7; 9 bases match TRBD1. V was clipped by 6 bases and J by 1 base; unmatched bases: 10. The CDR3 totals 16 residues. CDR1 is MNHNY and CDR2 is SVGAGI in the germline V gene (reference sequence). CDR3 region: CASSRGQGSPSYEQYF. CDR3 bases: TGTGCCAGCAGCCGGGGACAGGGCTCCCCTTCCTACGAGCAGTACTTC.

The J gene is TRBJ2-2, the V gene TRBV19; D call uncertain. Germline CDR1 and CDR2: LNHDA and SQIVND (reference sequence). The V end lost 5 bases, the J end lost 3 bases, and 10 bases lay between the germline ends. The CDR3 has 14 residues. The CDR3 region has the DNA TGTGCCAGTAGTTTACAGCTATACACCGGGGAGCTGTTTTTT. Its translation: CASSLQLYTGELFF.

The chain links TRBV28 to TRBJ1-1, with a weak D call TRBD1 (5 bases). Trimming stripped 1 base from V and 4 bases from J, with 13 bases between. Germline loops: CDR1 MDHEN, CDR2 SYDVKM. The CDR3 has 15 residues. CDR3 amino acids: CASSLLALQGTEAFF. The CDR3 nucleotides read TGTGCCAGCAGTTTATTGGCCCTCCAGGGCACTGAAGCTTTCTTT.

The chain has TRBV4-1 and TRBJ1-2, with D possibly matching TRBD1 (6 bases). V gave up 4 bases and J gave up 2 bases, with 14 bases separating them. The CDR3 has 15 residues. The V gene's germline CDR1 is MGHRA and CDR2 YSYEKL. The CDR3 bases are TGCGCCAGCAGCCCAGGGGAGGGAATGAACTATGGCTACACCTTC. Translation: CASSPGEGMNYGYTF.

V usage is TRBV24-1 and J usage is TRBJ2-4; TRBD1 might be the D (6 bases). The CDR3 length is 14 residues. V dropped 3 bases and J dropped 13 bases, with 18 bases sitting between them. Germline V gene sequence: CDR1 KGHDR, CDR2 SFDVKD. The CDR3 DNA is TGTGCCACCAGTGATCCCCCACCCATGGACAGACAGTACTTC. It codes for CATSDPPPMDRQYF.

The V gene is TRBV4-1, the J gene TRBJ2-7; TRBD2 agrees at 11 bases. This CDR3 region has 15 residues. CDR1 is MGHRA, CDR2 YSYEKL, per germline. V lost 3 bases and J lost 2; bases outside the gene matches: 3. The CDR3 protein is CASSQGLADTYEQYF. The CDR3 DNA sequence: TGCGCCAGCAGCCAGGGACTAGCGGATACCTACGAGCAGTACTTC.